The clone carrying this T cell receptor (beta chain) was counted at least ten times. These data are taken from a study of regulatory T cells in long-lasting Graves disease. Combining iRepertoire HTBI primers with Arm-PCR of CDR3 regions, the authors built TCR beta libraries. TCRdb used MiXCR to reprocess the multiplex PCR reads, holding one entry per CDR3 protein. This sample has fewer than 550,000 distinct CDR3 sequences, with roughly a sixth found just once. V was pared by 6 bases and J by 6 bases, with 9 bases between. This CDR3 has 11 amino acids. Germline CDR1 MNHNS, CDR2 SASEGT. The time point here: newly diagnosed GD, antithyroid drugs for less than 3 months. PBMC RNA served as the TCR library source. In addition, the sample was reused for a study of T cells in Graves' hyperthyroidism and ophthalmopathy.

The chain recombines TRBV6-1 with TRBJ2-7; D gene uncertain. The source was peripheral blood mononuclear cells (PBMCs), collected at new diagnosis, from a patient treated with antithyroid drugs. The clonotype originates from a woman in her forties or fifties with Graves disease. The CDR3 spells CASSFPGEQYF. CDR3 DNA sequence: TGTGCCAGCAGCTTCCCGGGCGAGCAGTACTTC.